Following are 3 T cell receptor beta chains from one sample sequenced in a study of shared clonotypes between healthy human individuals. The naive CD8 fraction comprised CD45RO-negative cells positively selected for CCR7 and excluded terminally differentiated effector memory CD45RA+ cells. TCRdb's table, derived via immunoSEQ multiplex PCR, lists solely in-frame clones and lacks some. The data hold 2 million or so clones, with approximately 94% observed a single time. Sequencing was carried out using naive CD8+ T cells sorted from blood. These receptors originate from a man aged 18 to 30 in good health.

As DNA, the CDR3 is TGTGCCAGCAGTTTAATTGGGGTCTCTGGGGCCAACGTCCTGACTTTC. As protein: CASSLIGVSGANVLTF. The chain employs TRBV27 and TRBJ2-6; D ambiguous. The CDR3 has 16 amino acids. The V end lost 2 bases, the J end lost 0 bases, and 8 bases lay between the germline ends. Germline CDR1 and CDR2: MNHEY and SMNVEV (reference sequence).

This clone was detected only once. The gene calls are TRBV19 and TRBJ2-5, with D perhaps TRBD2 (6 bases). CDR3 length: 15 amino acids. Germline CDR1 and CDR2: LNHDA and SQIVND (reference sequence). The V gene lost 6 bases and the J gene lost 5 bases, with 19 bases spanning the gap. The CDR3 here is CASSPRGTVYETQYF. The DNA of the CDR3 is TGTGCCAGTAGCCCGCGGGGTACGGTCTACGAGACCCAGTACTTC. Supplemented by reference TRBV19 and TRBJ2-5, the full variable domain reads DGGITQSPKYLFRKEGQNVTLSCEQNLNHDAMYWYRQDPGQGLRLIYYSQIVNDFQKGDIAEGYSVSREKKESFPLTVTSAQKNPTAFYLCASSPRGTVYETQYFGPGTRLLVL.

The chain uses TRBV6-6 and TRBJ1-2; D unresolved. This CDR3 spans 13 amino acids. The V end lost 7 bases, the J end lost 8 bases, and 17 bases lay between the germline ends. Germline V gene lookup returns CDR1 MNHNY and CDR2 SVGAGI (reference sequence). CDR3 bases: TGTGCCAGCATTATCGCGATCGGTGGGGGCTACACCTTC. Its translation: CASIIAIGGGYTF.